A selection of T cell receptor beta chains follows, all from one sample in a study of cytomegalovirus exposure and HLA in healthy donors. Repertoires were generated with immunoSEQ multiplex PCR, while TCRdb's copy carries only in-frame clones and drops some. The table has around 300,000 clones, roughly 85% seen once. Material: PBMCs. These receptors were collected from a woman younger than 35 in good health and CMV-seronegative. The CDR3 runs from the conserved cysteine through the conserved F or W. A D gene is named only where the DNA matches it firmly. The size entry is marked missing in some rows and otherwise reads once, few, many or a size class.

j_call	v_call	d_call	clone_size	cdr3_nt	cdr3_aa
TRBJ2-7	TRBV10-2	TRBD2	once	TGCGCCAGCAGCTTGACTAGCGGGAGATCCTACGAGCAGTACTTC	CASSLTSGRSYEQYF
TRBJ1-1	TRBV4-2	TRBD1	NA	TGTGCCAGCAGGGAGACAGGGGGTCTCACTGAAGCTTTCTTT	CASRETGGLTEAFF
TRBJ2-1	TRBV2	TRBD2	NA	TGTGCCAGCAGTGAATTGGCTAGCGGGAGGGCTTACAATGAGCAGTTCTTC	CASSELASGRAYNEQFF
TRBJ1-1	TRBV28	NA	NA	TGTGCCAGCAGCTACTACAACACTGAAGCTTTCTTT	CASSYYNTEAFF
TRBJ2-1	TRBV13	TRBD2	NA	TGTGCCAGCAGCCCGGGACTAGCGGGAGTCAATGAGCAGTTCTTC	CASSPGLAGVNEQFF
TRBJ2-1	TRBV6-5	NA	NA	TGTGCCAGCAGCTCCTCATGGAGCTCCTACAATGAGCAGTTCTTC	CASSSSWSSYNEQFF
TRBJ2-3	TRBV7-6	TRBD2	NA	TGTGCCAGCAGCTCTCTAGCGGACGATACGCAGTATTTT	CASSSLADDTQYF
TRBJ2-1	TRBV28	TRBD2	NA	TGTGCCAGCAGGTTAGCGGGGGGGTCGTACAATGAGCAGTTCTTC	CASRLAGGSYNEQFF
TRBJ1-1	TRBV28	TRBD1	NA	TGTGCCAGCACCGGACAGGGAAACACTGAAGCTTTCTTT	CASTGQGNTEAFF
TRBJ1-2	TRBV30	NA	NA	TGTGCCTGGAGAGAAGGGAGGTACTATGGCTACACCTTC	CAWREGRYYGYTF
TRBJ1-1	TRBV5-1	TRBD1	NA	TGCGCCAGCAGCTTGATTGACAGGGAAAGCACTGAAGCTTTCTTT	CASSLIDRESTEAFF
TRBJ1-3	TRBV5-6	TRBD1	NA	TGTGCCAGCAGCTTGGGACAGGGTCCGGGAAACACCATATATTTT	CASSLGQGPGNTIYF
TRBJ2-1	TRBV7-2	NA	NA	TGTGCCAGCAGCTCGACAGGCAATGAGCAGTTCTTC	CASSSTGNEQFF
TRBJ1-1	TRBV5-1	TRBD1	NA	TGCGCCAGCAGCCCAGGGACAGCGGACACTGAAGCTTTCTTT	CASSPGTADTEAFF
TRBJ1-2	TRBV5-1	NA	NA	TGCGCCAGCAGCTTGGCCGGAGGGAAAAACTATGGCTACACCTTC	CASSLAGGKNYGYTF
TRBJ1-5	TRBV7-2	NA	NA	TGTGCCAGCAGCTTAGCGGGGGCTTTAGCTCAGCCCCAGCATTTT	CASSLAGALAQPQHF
TRBJ2-2	TRBV2	TRBD2	NA	TGTGCCAGCAGCCCCAGGCGTGGCCTAGCGGGTACCGGGGAGCTGTTTTTT	CASSPRRGLAGTGELFF
TRBJ1-6	TRBV19	NA	NA	TGTGCCAGTAGTACCCCGTTGAATTCACCCCTCCACTTT	CASSTPLNSPLHF
TRBJ1-1	TRBV7-6	NA	NA	TGTGCCAGCAGCCCGCGGGCGCAGAACACTGAAGCTTTCTTT	CASSPRAQNTEAFF
TRBJ1-1	TRBV7-6	TRBD1	NA	TGTGCCAGCAGCATAGGGACAGGGATCACGTACACTGAAGCTTTCTTT	CASSIGTGITYTEAFF
TRBJ1-2	TRBV7-9	NA	NA	TGTGCCAGCAGCCGGGGTGGGAATGGCTACACCTTC	CASSRGGNGYTF
TRBJ1-5	TRBV4-2	NA	NA	TGTGCCAGCAGCCAAGATTATTCGGAGGACAGTATTAGCAATCAGCCCCAGCATTTT	CASSQDYSEDSISNQPQHF
TRBJ2-7	TRBV13	NA	NA	TGTGCCAGCAGCTTAGGCTCGCGGCACTACGAGCAGTACTTC	CASSLGSRHYEQYF
TRBJ1-5	TRBV2	NA	NA	TGTGCCAGCAGTGCGGTGGCAGGGGGCAATCAGCCCCAGCATTTT	CASSAVAGGNQPQHF
TRBJ2-7	TRBV28	TRBD2	NA	TGTGCCAGCAGTCCCACAGGGAGCGGGAGCTACGAGCAGTACTTC	CASSPTGSGSYEQYF
TRBJ2-7	TRBV6-5	NA	NA	TGTGCCAGCAGTTATTCGAGCGAGGGCCTCTTTGACGAGCAGTACTTC	CASSYSSEGLFDEQYF
TRBJ1-5	TRBV27	NA	few	TGTGCCAGCAGTTTAACGGTGACGGGAGATCAGCCCCAGCATTTT	CASSLTVTGDQPQHF
TRBJ2-3	TRBV7-6	NA	NA	TGTGCCAGCAGTCGGCAGGGGAAAGTAGATACGCAGTATTTT	CASSRQGKVDTQYF
TRBJ1-2	TRBV11-3	NA	once	TGTGCCAGCAGCTTGGCGGGGAATGGCTACACCTTC	CASSLAGNGYTF
TRBJ2-7	TRBV6-5	TRBD2	NA	TGTGCCAGCAGTCCAATAGCGGGAGGGTACGACGAGCAGTACTTC	CASSPIAGGYDEQYF
TRBJ1-2	TRBV11-2	NA	NA	TGTGCCAGCAGCTTAGAAGGCAGAGGTGGCTACACCTTC	CASSLEGRGGYTF
TRBJ2-7	TRBV7-3	NA	once	TGTGCCAGCAGCCTAAGAGGCGGGGCTGCCTACGAGCAGTACTTC	CASSLRGGAAYEQYF
TRBJ2-7	TRBV29-1	NA	NA	TGCAGCGTTGTACAGAACGCCTACGAGCAGTACTTC	CSVVQNAYEQYF
TRBJ2-1	TRBV7-9	NA	NA	TGTGCCAGCAGCCGCGGGACTGTGTACAATGAGCAGTTCTTC	CASSRGTVYNEQFF
TRBJ1-6	TRBV30	NA	NA	TGTGCCTGGGACCCTCTGACAGGCTATAATTCACCCCTCCACTTT	CAWDPLTGYNSPLHF
TRBJ2-5	TRBV29-1	NA	NA	TGCAGCGCCCGGCCAGGGGAAGAGACCCAGTACTTC	CSARPGEETQYF
TRBJ1-2	TRBV4-3	NA	NA	TGCGCCAGCAGCCAAGACCGGAACAGGGCGGCCTATGGCTACACCTTC	CASSQDRNRAAYGYTF
TRBJ1-6	TRBV7-2	NA	NA	TGTGCCAGCAGCTTCGGGGAGTATCCAGGCTCACCCCTCCACTTT	CASSFGEYPGSPLHF
TRBJ2-5	TRBV28	NA	NA	TGTGCCAGCAGTTTACCAGGGAAAACAGAGACCCAGTACTTC	CASSLPGKTETQYF
TRBJ1-3	TRBV30	NA	NA	TGTGCCTGGAGTGTGAAGGGGGAAACAATCGGTGCGGACACCATATATTTT	CAWSVKGETIGADTIYF
TRBJ1-5	TRBV2	NA	NA	TGTGCCAGCAGCGCCGTGGAGGGGTTGGAGCCCCAGCATTTT	CASSAVEGLEPQHF